This paragraph covers one TCR beta chain sequence. Its antigen is not identified. No immunosuppressive drugs were given to ulcerative colitis patients before diagnostic colonoscopy. The CDR3 runs to 18 residues. Per germline, CDR1 MNHEY and CDR2 SMNVEV (reference sequence). V lost 8 bases, J lost 0 bases, and 13 bases stayed unmatched. The data were obtained in a study of pediatric ulcerative colitis. The study's findings and limits: All ulcerative colitis patients, but no controls, carried a couple of rectal clonotypes.

The table came from immunoSEQ multiplex PCR; TCRdb's copy has only in-frame clones and leaves some out. Of about 32,000 clones listed, roughly four fifths were seen once; the top ten hold around 4.5%. The receptor was derived from a boy under 18 with severe ulcerative colitis. The sample was blood. The V and J genes are TRBV27 and TRBJ2-6, with 7 bases matching TRBD1. CDR3 loop: CASGYQDRPFSGANVLTF. In nucleotides, the CDR3 is TGTGCCAGCGGATACCAGGACAGGCCCTTCTCTGGGGCCAACGTCCTGACTTTC. The complete variable domain, with remaining parts taken from reference TRBV27 and TRBJ2-6, reads EAQVTQNPRYLITVTGKKLTVTCSQNMNHEYMSWYRQDPGLGLRQIYYSMNVEVTDKGDVPEGYKVSRKEKRNFPLILESPSPNQTSLYFCASGYQDRPFSGANVLTFGAGSRLTVL.